This T cell receptor (beta chain) was recovered during a study of blood T cell repertoires in COVID-19. Study at large: The United States, Italy and Spain were the sources of the acute and convalescent COVID-19 samples. T cells, B-cell-depleted T cells, or PBMCs supplied cDNA or gDNA.

With regard to this clone: Other nucleotide sequences in the sample specify the same CDR3.

In germline, CDR1 is DFQATT, CDR2 SNEGSKA (reference sequence). V gave up 4 bases and J gave up 1 base, with 4 bases separating them. The CDR3 consists of 11 residues. In the original processing: For nucleated cells, counts were estimated from reference gene primer amplification. The table came from immunoSEQ multiplex PCR; TCRdb's copy has only in-frame clones and leaves some out. The D gene and trimming were derived from the DNA, and the V and J assignments and clone size from that table. Of around 130,000 clones in the sample, around 87% are singletons; the top ten hold approximately 3.3%. The rearrangement links TRBV20-1 to TRBJ1-1; D gene ambiguous. The sequence was obtained from a woman aged 55-69 years with acute or convalescent COVID-19. What was sequenced was peripheral blood. The CDR3 here is CSATRNTEAFF. The CDR3 DNA reads TGCAGTGCTACGAGGAACACTGAAGCTTTCTTT.